Listed below are T cell receptor beta chains from one sample, sequenced in a study of blood T cell repertoires in COVID-19. Sequencing used immunoSEQ multiplex PCR; TCRdb keeps in-frame clones, though not all of them. The sample has about 170,000 clones, approximately 80% seen once. The source material was peripheral blood. The receptors originated from an older woman with acute or convalescent COVID-19. The CDR3 runs from the conserved cysteine through the conserved F or W. The order of the fields is D gene, J gene, V gene, CDR3 protein. D genes are given only for firm matches.

-	TRBJ1-6	TRBV6-5	CASKDGDSPLHF
-	TRBJ1-2	TRBV6-2/TRBV6-3	CASSDGRRYGYTF
-	TRBJ1-5	TRBV27	CASSGATGSGNQPQHF
-	TRBJ1-1	TRBV6-5	CASSYQAGWTEAFF
TRBD1	TRBJ1-2	TRBV6-5	CASGRARTGDGYTF
-	TRBJ1-1	TRBV3-1/TRBV3-2	CATRGGTEAFF
-	TRBJ2-5	TRBV5-4	CASSLGQKETQYF
TRBD2	TRBJ2-1	TRBV6-6	CASKRLAGGLNEQFF
-	TRBJ2-3	TRBV27	CASRPRGAGTDTQYF
-	TRBJ2-3	TRBV21-1	CASSPIGSATQYF
-	TRBJ1-3	TRBV18	CASSPNSSGNTIYF
TRBD1	TRBJ1-1	TRBV24-1	CATERPGQGLSENTEAFF
TRBD1	TRBJ1-3	TRBV30	CAWSRGQGNTIYF
-	TRBJ2-5	TRBV15	CATSRDRAGRETQYF
TRBD2	TRBJ2-7	TRBV6-5	CASSPRGAYEQYF
TRBD1	TRBJ1-1	TRBV28	CASRVTGSTEAFF
TRBD1	TRBJ2-1	TRBV6-1	CASSEARGQSYNEQFF
TRBD1	TRBJ1-2	TRBV5-1	CASSPGQTTNYGYTF
-	TRBJ2-1	TRBV18	CASSQTTTQYNEQFF
-	TRBJ2-2	TRBV25-1	CASRITGTGELFF
-	TRBJ1-2	TRBV6-5	CASRKTGQVFLGYTF
-	TRBJ1-4	TRBV7-9	CASSLGSGMSEKLFF
TRBD1	TRBJ1-1	TRBV5-1	CASSKQGGSTEAFF
TRBD1	TRBJ1-4	TRBV5-1	CASQRTGGDSWFF
-	TRBJ1-1	TRBV18	CASSPRSDPGGTEAFF
-	TRBJ2-5	TRBV11-2	CASSLGVGGGETQYF
TRBD1	TRBJ1-5	TRBV3-1/TRBV3-2	CASSQGTVNNQPQHF
-	TRBJ2-2	TRBV4-2	CASSPRTALGVDTGELFF
-	TRBJ1-4	TRBV30	CAWSAGGLGKLFF
-	TRBJ1-2	TRBV5-5	CASSSNGGGYTF
-	TRBJ1-1	TRBV19	CASSQQGWVTEAFF
-	TRBJ1-2	TRBV19	CASSIGGDYGYTF
TRBD2	TRBJ2-2	TRBV7-9	CASRYPLAGDTGELFF
TRBD2	TRBJ2-5	TRBV5-4	CASSPGLAGIQETQYF
-	TRBJ1-5	TRBV28	CASSSGGSNQPQHF
-	TRBJ1-2	TRBV6-5	CASRDSVNYGYTF
-	TRBJ2-1	TRBV5-1	CASSLVAMNEQFF
TRBD1	TRBJ1-4	TRBV7-8	CASSPMAGGGNEKLFF
TRBD2	TRBJ2-1	TRBV2	CASSVQGSGGASRQFF
TRBD2	TRBJ2-3	TRBV4-3	CASSQDLGRGELTDTQYF
-	TRBJ1-3	TRBV5-1	CASSSGASLGNTIYF
TRBD2	TRBJ2-1	TRBV7-3	CASSPSGGALEQFF
-	TRBJ2-5	TRBV19	CASSIGSSGVAQETQYF
-	TRBJ1-1	TRBV7-3	CASSSSRDNEAFF
TRBD1	TRBJ1-2	TRBV28	CASNTGVNYGYTF